This T cell receptor (beta chain) was identified in a study of CD4 T cells in relation to SARS-CoV-2 and coronaviruses. Study context: TCR beta CDR3s were sequenced after roughly nine-day antigen culture of PBMCs. The restricting HLA molecule for shared crossreactive spike epitopes was mapped. Of the patients, 7 or 8 were male, 4 female, two Hispanic.

Sorted naive or memory CD4+ cells met CEF peptides for roughly ten days. The protocol was immunoSEQ multiplex PCR, while the TCRdb copy is restricted to in-frame clones and leaves out a portion. The sample lists around 45,000 clones; around 80% were seen once. Details on this clone: Its specificity is not known.

The source material was naive CD4+ T cells from PBMCs, cultured in vitro. Subset specified: naive CD4+ T cells isolated by negative enrichment. This receptor was taken from an adult with COVID-19.

CDR3 sequence reads: CASSQRESYEQYF. CDR3 nucleotides: TGTGCCAGCAGCCAAAGGGAGTCCTACGAGCAGTACTTC. The chain links TRBV4-2 to TRBJ2-7, with a weak D call TRBD2 (5 bases). The CDR3 spans 13 residues. Germline values: CDR1 LGHNA, CDR2 YNFKEQ. Trimming took 2 bases from V and 1 from J, leaving 6 bases between them.